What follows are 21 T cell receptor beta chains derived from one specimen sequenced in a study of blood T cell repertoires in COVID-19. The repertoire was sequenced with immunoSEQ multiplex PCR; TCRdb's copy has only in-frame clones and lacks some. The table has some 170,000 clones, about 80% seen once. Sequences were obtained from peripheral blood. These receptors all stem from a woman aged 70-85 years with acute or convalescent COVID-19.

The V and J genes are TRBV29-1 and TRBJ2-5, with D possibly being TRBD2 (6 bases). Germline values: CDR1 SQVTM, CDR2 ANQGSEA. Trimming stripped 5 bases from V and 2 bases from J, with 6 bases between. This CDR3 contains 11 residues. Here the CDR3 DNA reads TGCAGCGTTCGGGAGCAAGAGACCCAGTACTTC. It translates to CSVREQETQYF. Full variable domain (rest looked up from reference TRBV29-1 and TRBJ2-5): SAVISQKPSRDICQRGTSLTIQCQVDSQVTMMFWYRQQPGQSLTLIATANQGSEATYESGFVIDKFPISRPNLTFSTLTVSNMSPEDSSIYLCSVREQETQYFGPGTRLLVL.

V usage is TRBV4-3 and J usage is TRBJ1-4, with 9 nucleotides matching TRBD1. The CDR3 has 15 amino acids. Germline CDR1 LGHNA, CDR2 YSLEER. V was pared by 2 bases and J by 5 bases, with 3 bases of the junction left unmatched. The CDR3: CASSQLQGANEKLFF. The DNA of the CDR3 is TGCGCCAGCAGCCAACTACAGGGGGCGAATGAAAAACTGTTTTTT.

The CDR3 sequence is CAWSATRNSPLHF. CDR3 nucleotide sequence: TGTGCCTGGAGTGCGACAAGGAATTCACCCCTCCACTTT. The gene calls are TRBV30 and TRBJ1-6; unclear D gene. Trimming pared 1 base from V and 7 bases from J, leaving 8 bases between. There are 13 residues in the CDR3. Germline V gene lookup returns CDR1 GTSNPN and CDR2 SVGIG (reference sequence).

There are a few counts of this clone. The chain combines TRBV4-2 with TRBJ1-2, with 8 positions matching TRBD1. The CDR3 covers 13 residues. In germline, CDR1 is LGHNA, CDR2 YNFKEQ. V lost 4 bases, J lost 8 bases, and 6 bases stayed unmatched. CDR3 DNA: TGTGCCAGCAGCCCCGACAGGGGAGGGGGCTACACCTTC. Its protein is CASSPDRGGGYTF.

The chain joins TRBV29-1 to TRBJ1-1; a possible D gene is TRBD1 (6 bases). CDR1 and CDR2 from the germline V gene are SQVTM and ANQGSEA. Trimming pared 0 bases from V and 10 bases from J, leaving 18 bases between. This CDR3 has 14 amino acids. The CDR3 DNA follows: TGCAGCGTTGAAGATCGCCGACAGGCCAGTGGAGCTTTCTTT. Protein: CSVEDRRQASGAFF. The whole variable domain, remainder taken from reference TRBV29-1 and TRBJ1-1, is SAVISQKPSRDICQRGTSLTIQCQVDSQVTMMFWYRQQPGQSLTLIATANQGSEATYESGFVIDKFPISRPNLTFSTLTVSNMSPEDSSIYLCSVEDRRQASGAFFGQGTRLTVV.

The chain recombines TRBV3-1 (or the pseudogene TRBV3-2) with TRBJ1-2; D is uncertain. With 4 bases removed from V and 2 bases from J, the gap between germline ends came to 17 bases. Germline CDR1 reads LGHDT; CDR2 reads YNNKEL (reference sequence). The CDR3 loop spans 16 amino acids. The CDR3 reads CASSRGVVRGNYGYTF. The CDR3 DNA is TGTGCCAGCAGCCGGGGAGTGGTGCGGGGAAACTATGGCTACACCTTC.

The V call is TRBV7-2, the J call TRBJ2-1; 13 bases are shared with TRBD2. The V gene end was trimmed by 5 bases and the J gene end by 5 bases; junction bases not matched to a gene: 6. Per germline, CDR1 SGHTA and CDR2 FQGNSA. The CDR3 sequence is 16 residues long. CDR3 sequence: CASSPELAGGHNEQFF. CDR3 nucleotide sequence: TGTGCCAGCAGCCCGGAACTAGCGGGGGGGCACAATGAGCAGTTCTTC.

The CDR3 spells CASSYGGRVYDEQYF. CDR3 bases: TGTGCCAGCAGTTACGGTGGCAGGGTTTACGACGAGCAGTACTTC. J is TRBJ2-7 and V is TRBV6-6; a possible D gene is TRBD1 (5 bases). V was clipped by 2 bases and J by 5 bases, with 16 bases between them. Germline V CDR1 and CDR2: MNHNY, SVGAGI (reference sequence). The CDR3 runs to 15 residues.

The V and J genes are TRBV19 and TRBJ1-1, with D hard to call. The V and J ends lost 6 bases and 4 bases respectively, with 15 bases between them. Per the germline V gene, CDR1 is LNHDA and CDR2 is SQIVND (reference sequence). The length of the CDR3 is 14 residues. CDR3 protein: CASRQTAGSTEAFF. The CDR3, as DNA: TGTGCCAGTAGACAGACCGCCGGGAGCACTGAAGCTTTCTTT.

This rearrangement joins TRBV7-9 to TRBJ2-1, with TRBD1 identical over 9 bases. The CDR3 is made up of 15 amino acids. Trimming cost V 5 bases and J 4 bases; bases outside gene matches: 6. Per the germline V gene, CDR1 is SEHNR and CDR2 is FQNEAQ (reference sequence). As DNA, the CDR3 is TGTGCCAGCAGCCACCGACAGGGGGGTTACAATGAGCAGTTCTTC. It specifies CASSHRQGGYNEQFF.

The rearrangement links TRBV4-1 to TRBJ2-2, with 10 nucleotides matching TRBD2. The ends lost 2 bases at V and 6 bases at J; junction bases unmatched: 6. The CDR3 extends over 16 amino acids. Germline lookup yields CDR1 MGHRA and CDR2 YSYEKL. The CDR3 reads CASSQFASGGAGELFF. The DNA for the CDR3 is TGCGCCAGCAGCCAATTCGCGAGCGGGGGGGCCGGGGAGCTGTTTTTT.

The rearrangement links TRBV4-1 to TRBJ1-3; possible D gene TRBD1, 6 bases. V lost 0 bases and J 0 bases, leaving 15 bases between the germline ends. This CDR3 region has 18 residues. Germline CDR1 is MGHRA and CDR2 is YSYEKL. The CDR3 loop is CASSQDNTGTSSGNTIYF. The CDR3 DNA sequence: TGCGCCAGCAGCCAAGATAATACAGGGACGAGCTCTGGAAACACCATATATTTT.

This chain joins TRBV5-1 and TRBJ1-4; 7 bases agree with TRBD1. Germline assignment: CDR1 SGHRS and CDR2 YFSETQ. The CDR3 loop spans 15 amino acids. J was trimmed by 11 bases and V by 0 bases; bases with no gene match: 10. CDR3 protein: CASSLAEGASDKLFF. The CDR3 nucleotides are TGCGCCAGCAGCTTGGCGGAGGGGGCATCGGACAAACTGTTTTTT.

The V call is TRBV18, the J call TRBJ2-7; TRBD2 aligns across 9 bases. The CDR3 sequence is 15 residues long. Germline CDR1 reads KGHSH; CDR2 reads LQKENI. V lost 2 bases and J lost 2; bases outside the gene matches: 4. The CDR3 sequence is CASSPGAGGAYEQYF. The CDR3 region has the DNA TGTGCCAGCTCACCAGGAGCGGGGGGAGCCTACGAGCAGTACTTC.

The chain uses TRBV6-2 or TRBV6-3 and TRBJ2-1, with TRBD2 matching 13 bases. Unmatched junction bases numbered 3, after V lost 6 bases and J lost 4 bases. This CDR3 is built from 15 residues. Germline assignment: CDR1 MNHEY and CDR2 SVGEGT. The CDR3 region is CASSILAGGYNEQFF. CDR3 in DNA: TGTGCCAGCAGCATACTAGCGGGGGGGTACAATGAGCAGTTCTTC.

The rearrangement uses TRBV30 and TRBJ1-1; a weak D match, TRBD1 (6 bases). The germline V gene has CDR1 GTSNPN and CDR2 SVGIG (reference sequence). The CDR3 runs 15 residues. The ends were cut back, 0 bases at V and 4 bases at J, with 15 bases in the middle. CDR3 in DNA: TGTGCCTGGAGTGTGGGGGACATGTGGAGCACTGAAGCTTTCTTT. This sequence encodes CAWSVGDMWSTEAFF.

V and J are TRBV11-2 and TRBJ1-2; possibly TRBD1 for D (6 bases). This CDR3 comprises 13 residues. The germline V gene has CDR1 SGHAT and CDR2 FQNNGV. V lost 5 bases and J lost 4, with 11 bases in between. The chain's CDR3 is CASSPGHGYGYTF. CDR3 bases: TGTGCCAGCAGCCCGGGACATGGCTATGGCTACACCTTC.

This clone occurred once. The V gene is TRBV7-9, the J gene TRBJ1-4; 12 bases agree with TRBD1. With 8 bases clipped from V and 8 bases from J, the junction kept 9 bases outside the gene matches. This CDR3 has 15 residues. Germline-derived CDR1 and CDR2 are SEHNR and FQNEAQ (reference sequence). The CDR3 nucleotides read TGTGCCAGCTCCCCCGGGACAGGGGGCCGGGAAAAACTGTTTTTT. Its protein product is CASSPGTGGREKLFF. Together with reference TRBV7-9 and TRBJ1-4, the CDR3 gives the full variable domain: DTGVSQNPRHKITKRGQNVTFRCDPISEHNRLYWYRQTLGQGPEFLTYFQNEAQLEKSRLLSDRFSAERPKGSFSTLEIQRTEQGDSAMYLCASSPGTGGREKLFFGSGTQLSVL.

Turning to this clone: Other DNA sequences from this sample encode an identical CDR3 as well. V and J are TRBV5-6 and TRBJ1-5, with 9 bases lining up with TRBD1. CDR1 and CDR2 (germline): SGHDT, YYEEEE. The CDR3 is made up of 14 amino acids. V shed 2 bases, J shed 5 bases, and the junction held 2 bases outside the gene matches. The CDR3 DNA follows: TGTGCCAGCAGCTTAGGACAGGGGTATCAGCCCCAGCATTTT. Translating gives CASSLGQGYQPQHF.

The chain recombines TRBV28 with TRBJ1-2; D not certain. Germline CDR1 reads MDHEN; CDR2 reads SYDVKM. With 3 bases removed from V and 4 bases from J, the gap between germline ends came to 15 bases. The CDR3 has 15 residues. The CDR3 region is CASSFTDLTLYGYTF. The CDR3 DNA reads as TGTGCCAGCAGTTTTACAGACCTCACCCTCTATGGCTACACCTTC.

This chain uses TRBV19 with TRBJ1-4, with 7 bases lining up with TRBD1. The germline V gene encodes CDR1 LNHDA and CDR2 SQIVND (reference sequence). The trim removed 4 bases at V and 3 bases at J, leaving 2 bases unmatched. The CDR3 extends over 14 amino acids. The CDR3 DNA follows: TGTGCCAGTAGTACGGGACAGTCTAATGAAAAACTGTTTTTT. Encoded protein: CASSTGQSNEKLFF.